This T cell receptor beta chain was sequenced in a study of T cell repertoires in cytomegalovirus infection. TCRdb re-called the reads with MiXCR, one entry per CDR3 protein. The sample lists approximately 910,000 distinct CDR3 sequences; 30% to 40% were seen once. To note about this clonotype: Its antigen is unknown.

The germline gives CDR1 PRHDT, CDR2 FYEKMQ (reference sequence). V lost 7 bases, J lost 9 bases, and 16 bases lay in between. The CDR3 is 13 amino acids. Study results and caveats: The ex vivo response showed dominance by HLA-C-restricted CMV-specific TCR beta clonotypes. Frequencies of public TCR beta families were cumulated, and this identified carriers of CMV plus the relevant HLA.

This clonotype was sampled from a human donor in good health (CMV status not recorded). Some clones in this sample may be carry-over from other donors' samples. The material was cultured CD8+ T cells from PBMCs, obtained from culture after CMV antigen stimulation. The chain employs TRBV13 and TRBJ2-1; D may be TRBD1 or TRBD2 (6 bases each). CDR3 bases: TGTGCCAGCACCATAAGGGGGGCCGGTGAGCAGTTCTTC. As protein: CASTIRGAGEQFF.